This T cell receptor (beta chain) was identified in a study of T-cell reconstitution after alpha-beta-depleted transplantation in children. Germline V lookup: CDR1 DFQATT, CDR2 SNEGSKA (reference sequence). Trimming pared 3 bases from V and 2 bases from J, leaving 12 bases between. The CDR3 has 14 amino acids. During its preparation, the TCRbeta library received unique molecular identifiers. TCRdb itself ran the PCR reads through MiXCR, one entry per CDR3 protein. The profile shows about 610,000 distinct CDR3 sequences, about 11% of them singletons. The sample was PBMCs from the stem cell graft donor, taken from the stem cell graft. V gene TRBV20-1 combines with J gene TRBJ2-3; TRBD2 is a possible D gene (5 bases). The sequence derives from a human donor who donated a stem cell graft to a child with acute myeloid leukemia. CDR3 in amino acids: CSASPLAATDTQYF. The CDR3 DNA reads TGCAGTGCTAGTCCCCTAGCAGCCACAGATACGCAGTATTTT.